Presented here are 12 T cell receptor beta chains from one specimen sequenced in a study of blood T cell repertoires in COVID-19 (TCRdb year 2020). To prepare the library, the immunoSEQ multiplex PCR assay was applied. TCRdb retrieved this table from immuneACCESS and kept in-frame rearrangements only. Not all clones are present; in checked studies, unresolved V genes account for under half, and no reason is known for the remainder. The sample table records 100,000 to 120,000 clones; around 85% of these occur just once. 1.5% to 1.8% of the sample rests with the top ten. The sequenced material came from peripheral blood. The receptors originated from a man in his fifties or sixties with acute or convalescent COVID-19.

This rearrangement joins TRBV9 to TRBJ2-7; no clear D gene. The CDR3 is made up of 13 amino acids. The germline V and J ends were trimmed by 3 bases and 0 bases, with 7 bases remaining between them. Germline V gene data show CDR1 as SGDLS and CDR2 as YYNGEE. The CDR3 is CASSARSSYEQYF. The DNA for the CDR3 is TGTGCCAGCAGCGCCAGATCCTCCTACGAGCAGTACTTC.

The chain uses TRBV6-5 and TRBJ1-4; D may be TRBD1 (6 bases). V shed 7 bases and J shed 2 bases, with 14 bases lying between them. Germline values: CDR1 MNHEY, CDR2 SVGAGI. The CDR3 spans 15 residues. DNA for the CDR3: TGTGCCAGCATGAAGGGTACAGGGACTAATGAAAAACTGTTTTTT. It codes for CASMKGTGTNEKLFF.

This rearrangement joins TRBV24-1 to TRBJ1-5, with a tentative D call TRBD1 (6 bases). Trimming removed 7 bases from V and 2 bases from J, with 8 bases in between. Germline loops: CDR1 KGHDR, CDR2 SFDVKD. The CDR3 runs 13 residues. CDR3 nucleotide sequence: TGTGCCACCAGGGGGGCCGGCAATCAGCCCCAGCATTTT. Its protein is CATRGAGNQPQHF.

The chain combines TRBV3-1 (or the pseudogene TRBV3-2) with TRBJ1-2, with TRBD1 matching over 8 bases. CDR3 length: 14 amino acids. Germline trimming cut 2 bases from V and 5 bases from J; bases unmatched to any gene: 4. Germline CDR1 and CDR2: LGHDT and YNNKEL (reference sequence). The CDR3 loop reads CASSQQGASYGYTF. The CDR3 DNA sequence: TGTGCCAGCAGCCAACAGGGGGCGAGTTATGGCTACACCTTC.

The J gene is TRBJ2-1, the V gene TRBV2; the D gene is possibly TRBD1 (6 bases). Germline CDR1 and CDR2: SNHLY and FYNNEI. The CDR3 runs to 13 residues. Trimming shortened V by 6 bases and J by 5 bases, and 11 bases separated the two germline ends. The CDR3 DNA is TGTGCCAGCAGCGGGGACACGAACAATGAGCAGTTCTTC. This translates into CASSGDTNNEQFF.

The chain uses TRBV28 and TRBJ1-5; a possible D gene is TRBD1 (5 bases). CDR3 length: 12 residues. Germline CDR1 MDHEN, CDR2 SYDVKM. The V end lost 4 bases, the J end lost 7 bases, and 8 bases lay between the germline ends. CDR3 sequence reads: CASSWRGQPQHF. The CDR3, as DNA: TGTGCCAGCAGTTGGAGGGGACAGCCCCAGCATTTT.

The chain employs TRBV5-1 and TRBJ1-1, with D maybe TRBD1 (6 bases). V lost 4 bases and J 5 bases, leaving 18 bases between the germline ends. This CDR3 is 15 amino acids long. Looked up from germline, CDR1 is SGHRS and CDR2 is YFSETQ. CDR3 region: CASSPREGGGTEAFF. CDR3 DNA: TGCGCCAGCAGCCCGAGGGAGGGGGGAGGTACTGAAGCTTTCTTT.

The gene calls are TRBV2 and TRBJ2-7; possibly TRBD1 for D (5 bases). V was trimmed by 5 bases and J by 4 bases, leaving 12 bases between them. The germline gives CDR1 SNHLY, CDR2 FYNNEI. The CDR3 runs to 13 residues. CDR3: CASSKGSPYEQYF. As DNA, the CDR3 is TGTGCCAGCAGTAAGGGGTCCCCATACGAGCAGTACTTC.

The CDR3 nucleotides are TGTGCCACCAGTGGGGGACTTGGGAACACTGAAGCTTTCTTT. Translating it yields CATSGGLGNTEAFF. This chain uses TRBV24-1 with TRBJ1-1; TRBD1 is a possible D gene (5 bases). In germline, CDR1 is KGHDR, CDR2 SFDVKD. Trimming removed 5 bases from V and 1 base from J, with 10 bases in between. The CDR3 contains 14 residues.

This clone was found a few times. The gene calls are TRBV3-1 (or the pseudogene TRBV3-2) and TRBJ2-1, with 8 bases that match TRBD2. Germline assignment: CDR1 LGHDT and CDR2 YNNKEL (reference sequence). CDR3 length: 16 residues. Trimming at V came to 3 bases and at J to 5 bases, leaving 9 bases not matched to a gene. CDR3 in amino acids: CASSHPGTRENNEQFF. CDR3 bases: TGTGCCAGCAGCCACCCCGGGACTAGGGAGAACAATGAGCAGTTCTTC.

This clone occurred once. V and J are TRBV21-1 and TRBJ1-5; the table's D call of TRBD1 was not tested on the DNA. TRBV21-1 is a pseudogene segment. The CDR3 runs 15 residues. The CDR3 DNA sequence: TGTGCCACCATAGGACAGGGCGAGGGAAATCAGCCCCAGCATTTT. This gives the protein CATIGQGEGNQPQHF.

This chain joins TRBV23-1 and TRBJ1-2, with 7 bases that match TRBD1. TRBV23-1 belongs to the ORF category, with a function that is uncertain. After removal of 3 bases from V and 2 bases from J, the junction contained 6 bases not matched to a gene. This CDR3 has 15 residues. The CDR3 sequence is CASSHFMTGNYGYTF. For the CDR3, the DNA is TGCGCCAGCAGTCATTTTATGACAGGGAACTATGGCTACACCTTC.